Below are 8 T cell receptor beta chains sequenced from a single sample in a study of T-cell reconstitution after alpha-beta-depleted transplantation in children. TCRbeta library construction was performed incorporating unique molecular identifiers. TCRdb re-analysed the PCR reads in MiXCR, keeping a single row per CDR3 protein. Of some 150,000 distinct CDR3 sequences in the sample, around 8.8% were seen once. Here the sequenced sample was PBMCs, mostly from graft donor cells, taken 180 days after TCRalphabeta/CD19-depleted stem cell transplant. The receptors shown here come from a female patient aged 2 to 10 who had a stem cell transplant for congenital amegakaryocytic thrombocytopenia, so the T cells may come from the graft donor.

The sample holds many counts of this clonotype. For the CDR3, the DNA is TGTGCCAGCAGCTTAGGAGGCTCCAGGACAGGGGTTGAAAAACTGTTTTTT. Its translation: CASSLGGSRTGVEKLFF. The chain recombines TRBV7-6 with TRBJ1-4; TRBD1 aligns across 9 bases. V was clipped by 1 base and J by 7 bases; unmatched bases: 10. Germline assignment: CDR1 SGHVS and CDR2 FNYEAQ. The CDR3 extends over 17 amino acids.

This clonotype was counted many times. This chain links TRBV28 with TRBJ1-5; maybe TRBD1 (5 bases). Germline CDR1 MDHEN, CDR2 SYDVKM. The germline V and J ends were trimmed by 6 bases and 9 bases, with 18 bases remaining between them. CDR3 length: 14 amino acids. CDR3 protein: CASSPAGGTLPQHF. Written as DNA, the CDR3 is TGTGCCAGCAGCCCGGCCGGGGGAACATTGCCCCAGCATTTT. The full variable domain, completed using reference TRBV28 and TRBJ1-5, is DVKVTQSSRYLVKRTGEKVFLECVQDMDHENMFWYRQDPGLGLRLIYFSYDVKMKEKGDIPEGYSVSREKKERFSLILESASTNQTSMYLCASSPAGGTLPQHFGDGTRLSIL.

This clonotype was detected a few times. The genes are TRBV20-1 and TRBJ2-7; D remains ambiguous. Germline V gives CDR1 DFQATT, CDR2 SNEGSKA (reference sequence). V was cut by 0 bases and J by 0 bases, with 9 bases left in between. This CDR3 is built from 14 residues. CDR3 DNA sequence: TGCAGTGCTAGAGATGGCGGCAGCTCCTACGAGCAGTACTTC. Its protein product is CSARDGGSSYEQYF.

This clonotype was detected only a few times. This rearrangement joins TRBV28 to TRBJ1-2; 8 bases match TRBD1. The CDR3 contains 14 residues. Per the germline V gene, CDR1 is MDHEN and CDR2 is SYDVKM. With 6 bases clipped from V and 5 bases from J, the junction kept 8 bases outside the gene matches. The CDR3 here is CASSAPTGVYGYTF. CDR3 sequence (DNA): TGTGCCAGCAGCGCCCCGACAGGGGTGTATGGCTACACCTTC.

This clonotype was detected many times. Here the CDR3 reads CASSLDGGRNTGELFF. CDR3 DNA: TGCGCCAGCAGCTTGGACGGGGGAAGGAACACCGGGGAGCTGTTTTTT. The chain recombines TRBV5-1 with TRBJ2-2; perhaps TRBD2 as D (6 bases). Trimming shortened V by 0 bases and J by 1 base, and 10 bases separated the two germline ends. Germline-derived CDR1 and CDR2 are SGHRS and YFSETQ. The CDR3 is made up of 16 amino acids.

The CDR3, as DNA: TGTGCCAGCTCACCACTAGGAATAAGGGACGAGCAGTACTTC. Translation: CASSPLGIRDEQYF. The chain recombines TRBV18 with TRBJ2-7, with D unclear. Deletions cut 1 base from V and 5 bases from J, with 12 bases between. Germline lookup yields CDR1 KGHSH and CDR2 LQKENI. The CDR3 sequence is 14 residues long.

This clonotype was seen repeatedly, ten times or more. V and J are TRBV11-2 and TRBJ1-1; D perhaps matches TRBD1 (6 bases). The CDR3 has 17 residues. Between the trimmed V and J ends, which lost 7 bases and 2 bases, there was a span of 23 bases. Looked up from germline, CDR1 is SGHAT and CDR2 is FQNNGV. The CDR3 sequence: CASNLWWQGSFNTEAFF. The CDR3 DNA is TGTGCCAGCAATCTCTGGTGGCAGGGGTCCTTTAACACTGAAGCTTTCTTT.

This clonotype has only a few counts. The chain recombines TRBV4-2 with TRBJ2-2, with TRBD2 as a possible D gene (6 bases). The V end was cut by 0 bases, the J end by 1 base, with 9 bases between. Germline V CDR1 and CDR2: LGHNA, YNFKEQ. The CDR3 covers 16 residues. The CDR3 reads CASSQDGGKNTGELFF. The CDR3 DNA sequence: TGTGCCAGCAGCCAAGATGGCGGGAAGAACACCGGGGAGCTGTTTTTT.